This T cell receptor beta chain derives from a study of T cells in Graves' hyperthyroidism and ophthalmopathy. The CDR3 extends over 13 amino acids. Trimming cost V 8 bases and J 9 bases, with 17 bases left between them. CDR1 SNHLY and CDR2 FYNNEI come from the germline V gene. Ophthalmopathy patients showed a Clinical Activity Score of at least 3, NOSPECS grade of at least 4 and duration under 3 months. The authors took PBMCs from 7.5 to 10 ml fresh peripheral blood. This clonotype was observed at least ten times. The investigators amplified TCR beta CDR3 regions from RNA transcripts. The HTBI primer set served for first-round RT-PCR of the TCR CDR3. TCRdb reanalysed the multiplex PCR reads using MiXCR and keeps one entry per CDR3 protein. Of about 400,000 distinct CDR3 sequences detected, around 15% appear once; the ten largest clones hold roughly a fifth.

Input material: blood. The chain uses TRBV2 and TRBJ2-1; weak D call: TRBD2 (6 bases). The sequence derives from a woman aged 60 to 75 with Graves' ophthalmopathy. DNA for the CDR3: TGTGCCAGCTGGAGACGGGAGTATGTTGAGCAGTTCTTC. Encoded protein: CASWRREYVEQFF.